The 14 T cell receptor beta chains below all came from one sample that was sequenced in a study of cytomegalovirus exposure and HLA in healthy donors. 60 Vbeta and 13 Jbeta primers were used in PCR. Clones were read by immunoSEQ multiplex PCR, and TCRdb kept only the in-frame ones, dropping some. The data show around 120,000 clones, around 76% seen once. Sequencing input: PBMCs. The source of these receptors is a man in his sixties in good health and CMV-seropositive.

This clone was detected a few times. The chain has TRBV28 and TRBJ2-7; tentative D call: TRBD2 (5 bases). CDR3 length: 13 amino acids. Trimming left V 6 bases short and J 7 bases short, with 16 bases between. The V gene's germline CDR1 is MDHEN and CDR2 SYDVKM. CDR3 amino acids: CASRSPITGEQYF. Here the CDR3 DNA reads TGTGCCAGCAGGAGTCCGATTACGGGGGAGCAGTACTTC.

This rearrangement joins TRBV30 to TRBJ1-2, with 7 nucleotides matching TRBD1. The trim removed 5 bases at V and 4 bases at J, leaving 7 bases unmatched. Germline V gives CDR1 GTSNPN, CDR2 SVGIG (reference sequence). The CDR3 loop spans 13 amino acids. Here the CDR3 DNA reads TGTGCCTGGGACGACAGGGACCGCTATGGCTACACCTTC. Translation gives CAWDDRDRYGYTF.

The chain links TRBV28 to TRBJ1-1; TRBD1 might be the D (5 bases). The germline V gene encodes CDR1 MDHEN and CDR2 SYDVKM. CDR3 size: 14 residues. The V and J ends lost 6 bases and 1 base respectively, with 12 bases between them. CDR3 bases: TGTGCCAGCAGCCTAATCGGGGGGAACACTGAAGCTTTCTTT. Translated, it gives CASSLIGGNTEAFF. Full variable domain (rest looked up from reference TRBV28 and TRBJ1-1): DVKVTQSSRYLVKRTGEKVFLECVQDMDHENMFWYRQDPGLGLRLIYFSYDVKMKEKGDIPEGYSVSREKKERFSLILESASTNQTSMYLCASSLIGGNTEAFFGQGTRLTVV.

The chain has TRBV4-1 and TRBJ1-6, with a possible D match to TRBD1 (6 bases). V lost 4 bases and J 5 bases, leaving 9 bases between the germline ends. This CDR3 comprises 14 residues. Germline values: CDR1 MGHRA, CDR2 YSYEKL. The CDR3 bases are TGCGCCAGCAGCCCGACAGGAAATAATTCACCCCTCCACTTT. As protein: CASSPTGNNSPLHF.

The chain joins TRBV11-2 to TRBJ2-7; possibly TRBD2 for D (7 bases). Trimming pared 10 bases from V and 4 bases from J, leaving 20 bases between. This CDR3 has 14 amino acids. Per the germline V gene, CDR1 is SGHAT and CDR2 is FQNNGV. CDR3 bases: TGTGCCACCCAAAGGGGGGGCAGCAAGTACGAGCAGTACTTC. Its translation is CATQRGGSKYEQYF. Full variable domain (remainder filled in from reference TRBV11-2 and TRBJ2-7): EAGVAQSPRYKIIEKRQSVAFWCNPISGHATLYWYQQILGQGPKLLIQFQNNGVVDDSQLPKDRFSAERLKGVDSTLKIQPAKLEDSAVYLCATQRGGSKYEQYFGPGTRLTVT.

This clone has a handful of counts. The chain carries TRBV10-3 and TRBJ1-4; the D gene is possibly TRBD1 (5 bases). The CDR3 is made up of 13 amino acids. From germline, CDR1 is ENHRY and CDR2 SYGVKD. V lost 8 bases, J lost 7 bases, and 14 bases lay in between. The CDR3 DNA is TGTGCCATCGGTCCCCAGGGAAGTGAAAAACTGTTTTTT. Protein sequence: CAIGPQGSEKLFF.

This clone has only one observation. The chain has TRBV7-9 and TRBJ1-2, with D maybe TRBD1 (5 bases). The germline V and J ends were trimmed by 5 bases and 3 bases, with 13 bases remaining between them. CDR1 is SEHNR, CDR2 FQNEAQ, per germline (reference sequence). The CDR3 sequence is 14 residues long. As DNA, the CDR3 is TGTGCCAGCAGCACCCGAGACAGTTACTATGGCTACACCTTC. Amino acids: CASSTRDSYYGYTF.

Note on this clone: At one end the junction does not follow the germline gene, possibly because of a read error. The J gene is TRBJ2-1, the V gene TRBV19; TRBD2 agrees at 8 bases. The CDR3 runs to 20 residues. Germline-derived CDR1 and CDR2 are LNHDA and SQIVND (reference sequence). The CDR3 DNA reads TGTGCCAGTCGTATCGGGAGCGGGGGCTCGGGACCGCACGCCTACAATGAGCAGTTCTTC. Translating gives CASRIGSGGSGPHAYNEQFF.

The sample holds a few counts of this clone. The J gene is TRBJ2-5, the V gene TRBV5-4; 7 bases match TRBD2. CDR3 length equals 16 residues. The V gene's germline CDR1 is SGHNT and CDR2 YYREEE (reference sequence). V was clipped by 2 bases and J by 4 bases; unmatched bases: 11. Here the CDR3 reads CASSFPPRGEGETQYF. CDR3 DNA: TGTGCCAGCAGCTTTCCTCCTAGAGGGGAGGGAGAGACCCAGTACTTC.

The chain uses TRBV2 and TRBJ2-7, with D possibly TRBD1 on 6 matching bases. Trimming left V 3 bases short and J 3 bases short, with 12 bases between. The germline V gene has CDR1 SNHLY and CDR2 FYNNEI. This CDR3 spans 14 amino acids. As DNA, the CDR3 is TGTGCCAGCAGTGACCAGGGGTCTCACTACGAGCAGTACTTC. Its protein is CASSDQGSHYEQYF.

For the CDR3, the DNA is TGTGCCACTTTATCACCGCCGCCAGGACTAGCGGCCAATGAGCAGTTCTTC. Translating it yields CATLSPPPGLAANEQFF. J is TRBJ2-1 and V is TRBV28, with 10 bases matching TRBD2. CDR1 is MDHEN, CDR2 SYDVKM, per germline. J was trimmed by 6 bases and V by 10 bases; bases with no gene match: 18. The CDR3 has 17 residues.

The V gene is TRBV12-2, the J gene TRBJ2-7; the table names TRBD1, a call not compared with the DNA. TRBV12-2 is an annotated pseudogene. This CDR3 is 16 amino acids long. CDR3: CASRLDCLQGGYEQYF. The CDR3 DNA reads as TGTGCAAGTCGCTTAGACTGTCTACAGGGCGGCTACGAGCAGTACTTC.

This clone has more than one count but fewer than ten. The chain uses TRBV30 and TRBJ1-1; D might be TRBD1 (5 bases). The ends were cut back, 7 bases at V and 4 bases at J, with 13 bases in the middle. CDR1 and CDR2 (germline): GTSNPN, SVGIG (reference sequence). This CDR3 contains 12 residues. CDR3 sequence: CASNQGGTEAFF. CDR3 coding DNA: TGTGCCTCTAACCAGGGTGGCACTGAAGCTTTCTTT.

The rearrangement links TRBV29-1 to TRBJ2-7; the D is unclear. The CDR3 has 12 amino acids. The V and J ends lost 4 bases and 5 bases respectively, with 12 bases between them. The germline V gene encodes CDR1 SQVTM and CDR2 ANQGSEA. CDR3 loop: CSVVPRQHEQYF. The CDR3 DNA reads TGCAGCGTTGTCCCCAGGCAACACGAGCAGTACTTC.